This T cell receptor (beta chain) was profiled in a study of monozygotic twins with inflammatory bowel disease. Study outcomes and limitations: Concordant and discordant twins showed no difference in repertoire similarity, possibly from limited power. Especially where disease activity was present, IBD patients had fewer clonotypes in common with others than healthy twins did.

UMIs incorporating a 6-nucleotide sample barcode were appended by means of template switching. With the 5' RACE reads reprocessed, TCRdb shows one record per CDR3 protein and no DNA. With approximately 300,000 distinct CDR3 sequences in the sample, the ten largest clones hold 5.5% to 6.5%. Comment on this clonotype: The target antigen is unknown.

The sample was blood. The source of this sequence is a human donor with ulcerative colitis or Crohn's disease, or a healthy co-twin of an affected twin (not recorded which).

CDR3 sequence: CASRGRGLNTGELFF. The J gene is TRBJ2-2, the V gene TRBV27; TCRdb's D call of TRBD1 is untestable without DNA. The germline gives CDR1 MNHEY, CDR2 SMNVEV (reference sequence). The CDR3 contains 15 residues.